This is a list of T cell receptor beta chains from one sample in a study of blood T cells in healthy people across ages. MiXCR was run by TCRdb on the 5' RACE reads, yielding one entry per CDR3 protein. Of roughly 1.9 million distinct CDR3 sequences listed, 30% to 40% are singletons. The sequencing sample was made of blood. These receptors originate from a human donor in good health. The CDR3 runs from the conserved cysteine through the conserved F or W.

>TRBJ2-7|TRBV12-3/TRBV12-4
CASGQGVTYEQYF
>TRBJ2-6|TRBV20-1
CSARDNKANVLTF
>TRBJ2-3|TRBV29-1
CSVAGTGIPRTDTQYF
>TRBJ2-7|TRBV29-1
CSVGRNYYEQYF
>TRBJ2-3|TRBV5-5
CASSLVGGGVTDTQYF
>TRBJ1-2|TRBV7-8
CASSPSTGGKYGYTF
>.|TRBV7-2
CASSPGPAHEQYF
>TRBJ1-2|TRBV27
CASSLSHTQVLGGYTF
>TRBJ1-1|TRBV27
CASTDRGVGEAFF
>TRBJ2-1|TRBV20-1
CSAEQGRYNEQFF
>TRBJ2-7|TRBV11-2
CASSLVHRGSYEQYF
>TRBJ2-7|TRBV9
CASSVTGQNEQYF
>TRBJ2-7|TRBV6-5
CASSYSPNYYEQYF
>TRBJ2-5|TRBV20-1
CSARDRWRWETQYF
>TRBJ2-3|TRBV7-2
CASSFVGDRGTQYF
>TRBJ1-2|TRBV4-2
CASSQGRNGNYGYTF
>TRBJ2-3|TRBV27
CASTLTGGSDTQYF
>TRBJ1-2|TRBV20-1
CSARTRGSDAGYTF
>TRBJ2-1|TRBV6-4
CASSEGSTEYNEQFF
>TRBJ1-2|TRBV21-1
CASSSRAGQTVLVGYGYTF
>TRBJ2-1|TRBV10-3
CASSRGGLAEYNEQFF
>.|TRBV29-1
CSVEDDRRGHEQYF
>TRBJ2-5|TRBV12-3/TRBV12-4
CASSSPGSGARETQYF
>TRBJ2-7|TRBV6-6
CASSFQRGAAYEQYF
>TRBJ1-5|TRBV6-5
CASSSLTRTGRQRYSNQPQHF
>TRBJ2-5|TRBV12-3/TRBV12-4
CASSLGDVSSETQYF
>TRBJ1-4|TRBV27
CASSSRDSGEKLFF
>TRBJ2-1|TRBV12-5
CASERAGSYNEQFF
>TRBJ1-1|TRBV29-1
CSVDFLGLNTEAFF
>TRBJ2-1|TRBV29-1
CSGITIEQFF
>TRBJ1-2|TRBV10-3
CAITQGDYGYTF
>TRBJ1-1|TRBV6-2/TRBV6-3
CASSLLRMNTEAFF
>TRBJ1-2|TRBV15
CATSRSLDQDGYTF
>TRBJ1-1|TRBV2
CASSIDTNTEAFF
>TRBJ2-3|TRBV20-1
CSARPDPVSTDTQYF
>TRBJ1-2|TRBV12-3/TRBV12-4
CASSFYHANYGYTF
>TRBJ1-5|TRBV7-2
CASSPIFRGLHQPQHF
>TRBJ1-4|TRBV12-3/TRBV12-4
CASSYSAGLDEKLFF
>TRBJ1-5|TRBV20-1
CSAGWTNPSDQPQHF
>TRBJ1-1|TRBV28
CGSSPPMTVMNTEAFF
>TRBJ2-5|TRBV12-3/TRBV12-4
CASSLRTGSWETQYF
>TRBJ2-7|TRBV27
CASHNPGQGVNEQYF
>TRBJ2-2|TRBV6-5
CASRTELNTGERFF
>TRBJ1-4|TRBV21-1
CASILGNKLFF
>TRBJ2-7|TRBV28
CASSPPGNHYEQYF
>TRBJ1-6|TRBV20-1
CSARDGGSPLHF
>TRBJ1-5|TRBV10-3
CAISEGPGEDQPQHF
>TRBJ1-1|TRBV7-2
CASSRLAGRQAFF
>TRBJ1-2|TRBV7-9
CASSLVPVHTF
>TRBJ1-4|TRBV4-1
CASSLRVGAGEKLFF
>TRBJ2-1|TRBV29-1
CSVPERGPQQFF
>TRBJ2-5|TRBV12-3/TRBV12-4
CASSLALQFLGETQYF